This T cell receptor beta chain was recorded in a study of spatial heterogeneity in lung cancer. Overall study: Raw reads showed each unique TCR and UMI combination turning up more than ten times on average.

This CDR3 is 12 amino acids long. Trimming at V came to 3 bases and at J to 7 bases, leaving 3 bases not matched to a gene. Germline V gives CDR1 DFQATT, CDR2 SNEGSKA (reference sequence). A unique molecular identifier was attached to every TCR cDNA molecule. TCRdb reprocessed the 5' RACE reads with MiXCR, giving one entry per CDR3 protein. Of some 44,000 distinct CDR3 sequences in the sample, around 15% were seen once. Sample time point: sample taken at primary tumor resection. The clonotype comes from a male donor with early-stage non-small cell lung cancer. The chain recombines TRBV20-1 with TRBJ1-3; 7 bases match TRBD1. The sample was PBMCs, taken at surgery. The CDR3 DNA is TGCAGTGCTAGTCCCAGGGGGAACACCATATATTTT. It is translated as CSASPRGNTIYF.